Listed here are 4 T cell receptor beta chains from one sample, sequenced in a study of blood T cell repertoires in COVID-19. Measured with immunoSEQ multiplex PCR; TCRdb has only the in-frame clones, and not every one. The sample has some 120,000 clones, about 70% seen once. What was sequenced was peripheral blood. The receptors derive from a woman in her seventies with acute or convalescent COVID-19.

This clone was detected only a few times. This chain connects TRBV29-1 to TRBJ1-1; a possible D gene is TRBD1 (5 bases). The CDR3 is made up of 13 amino acids. Deletions cut 7 bases from V and 1 base from J, with 13 bases between. Germline CDR1 reads SQVTM; CDR2 reads ANQGSEA. CDR3 sequence reads: CSAKHGGNTEAFF. CDR3 nucleotide sequence: TGCAGCGCTAAACACGGGGGGAACACTGAAGCTTTCTTT.

The J gene is TRBJ2-7, the V gene TRBV20-1; 8 bases agree with TRBD2. The CDR3 contains 15 residues. J lost 3 bases, V lost 3 bases, and 10 bases had no gene match. Germline lookup yields CDR1 DFQATT and CDR2 SNEGSKA (reference sequence). CDR3 coding DNA: TGCAGTGCTAGTATCTTCGGAGCGGGAGTCTACGAGCAGTACTTC. It specifies CSASIFGAGVYEQYF.

The chain is built from TRBV5-1 and TRBJ1-2; D uncertain. There are 15 residues in the CDR3. Germline V lookup: CDR1 SGHRS, CDR2 YFSETQ. The V gene lost 6 bases and the J gene lost 4 bases, with 19 bases spanning the gap. CDR3 protein: CASTMGGSPGYGYTF. For the CDR3, the DNA is TGCGCCAGCACCATGGGAGGGTCTCCGGGCTATGGCTACACCTTC.

This clone showed up many times. The chain is built from TRBV30 and TRBJ2-7; 7 nucleotides line up with TRBD1. This CDR3 contains 13 residues. Germline V CDR1 and CDR2: GTSNPN, SVGIG (reference sequence). V trimming: 1 base; J trimming: 2 bases; junction bases outside the gene matches: 2. The DNA of the CDR3 is TGTGCCTGGAGTGGGACAGGAGCCTACGAGCAGTACTTC. The encoded protein is CAWSGTGAYEQYF.